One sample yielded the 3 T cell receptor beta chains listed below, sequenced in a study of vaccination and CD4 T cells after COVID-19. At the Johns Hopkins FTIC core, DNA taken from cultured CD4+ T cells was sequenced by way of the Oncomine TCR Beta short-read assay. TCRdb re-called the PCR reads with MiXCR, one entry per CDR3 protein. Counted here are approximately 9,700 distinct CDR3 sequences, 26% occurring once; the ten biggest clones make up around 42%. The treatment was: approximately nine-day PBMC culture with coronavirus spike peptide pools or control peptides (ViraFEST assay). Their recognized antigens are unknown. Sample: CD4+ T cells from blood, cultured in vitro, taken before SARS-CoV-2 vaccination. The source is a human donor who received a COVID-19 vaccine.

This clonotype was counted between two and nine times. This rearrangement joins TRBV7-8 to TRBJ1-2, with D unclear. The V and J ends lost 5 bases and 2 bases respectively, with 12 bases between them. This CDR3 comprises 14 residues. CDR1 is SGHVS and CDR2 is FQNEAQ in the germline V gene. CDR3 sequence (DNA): TGTGCCAGCAGCCGAGGGTCGGGAAACTATGGCTACACCTTC. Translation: CASSRGSGNYGYTF.

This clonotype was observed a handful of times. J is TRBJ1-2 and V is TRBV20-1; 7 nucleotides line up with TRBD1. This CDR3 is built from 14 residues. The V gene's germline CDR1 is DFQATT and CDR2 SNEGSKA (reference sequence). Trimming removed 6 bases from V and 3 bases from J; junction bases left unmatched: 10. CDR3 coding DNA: TGCAGTGCCCCGATCAAAGACAGGGACTATGGCTACACCTTC. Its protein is CSAPIKDRDYGYTF.

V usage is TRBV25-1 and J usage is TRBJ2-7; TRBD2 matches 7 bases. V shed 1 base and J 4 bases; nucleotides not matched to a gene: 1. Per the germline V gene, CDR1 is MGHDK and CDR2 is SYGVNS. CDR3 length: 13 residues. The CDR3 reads CASSEFSGYEQYF. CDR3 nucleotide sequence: TGTGCCAGCAGTGAATTTAGCGGGTACGAGCAGTACTTC.